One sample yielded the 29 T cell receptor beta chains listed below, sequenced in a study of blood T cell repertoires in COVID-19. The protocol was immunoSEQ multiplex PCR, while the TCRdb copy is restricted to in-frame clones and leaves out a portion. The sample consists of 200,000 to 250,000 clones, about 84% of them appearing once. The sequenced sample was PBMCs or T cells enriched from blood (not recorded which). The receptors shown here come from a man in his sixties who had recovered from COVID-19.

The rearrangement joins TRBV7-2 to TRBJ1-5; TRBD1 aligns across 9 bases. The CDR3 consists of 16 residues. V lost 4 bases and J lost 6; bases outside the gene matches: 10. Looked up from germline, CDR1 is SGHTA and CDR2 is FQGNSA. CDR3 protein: CASSSDTGGSFQPQHF. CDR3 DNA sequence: TGTGCCAGCAGCTCGGACACAGGGGGCTCGTTTCAGCCCCAGCATTTT.

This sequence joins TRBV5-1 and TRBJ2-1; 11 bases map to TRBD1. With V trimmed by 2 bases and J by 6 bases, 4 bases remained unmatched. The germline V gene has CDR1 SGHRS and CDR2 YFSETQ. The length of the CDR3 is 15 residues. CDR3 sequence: CASSFGQGAINEQFF. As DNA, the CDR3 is TGCGCCAGCAGCTTCGGACAGGGGGCGATCAATGAGCAGTTCTTC.

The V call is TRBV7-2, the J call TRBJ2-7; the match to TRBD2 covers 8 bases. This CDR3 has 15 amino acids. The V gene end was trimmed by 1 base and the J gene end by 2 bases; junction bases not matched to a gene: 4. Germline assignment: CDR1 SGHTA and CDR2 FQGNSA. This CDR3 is CASSLVLAGAYEQYF. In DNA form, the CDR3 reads TGTGCCAGCAGCTTAGTTCTAGCGGGCGCCTACGAGCAGTACTTC.

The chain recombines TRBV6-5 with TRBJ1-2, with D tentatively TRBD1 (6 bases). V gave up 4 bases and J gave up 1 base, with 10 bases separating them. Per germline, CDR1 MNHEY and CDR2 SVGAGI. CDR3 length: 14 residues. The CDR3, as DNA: TGTGCCAGCAGTTCGGACAGCAATAACTATGGCTACACCTTC. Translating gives CASSSDSNNYGYTF.

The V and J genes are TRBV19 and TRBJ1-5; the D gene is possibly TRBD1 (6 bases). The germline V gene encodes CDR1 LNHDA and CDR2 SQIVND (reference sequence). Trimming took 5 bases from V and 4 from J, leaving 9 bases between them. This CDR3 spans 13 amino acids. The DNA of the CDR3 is TGTGCCAGTAGTTCTAGGGGGAATCAGCCCCAGCATTTT. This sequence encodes CASSSRGNQPQHF.

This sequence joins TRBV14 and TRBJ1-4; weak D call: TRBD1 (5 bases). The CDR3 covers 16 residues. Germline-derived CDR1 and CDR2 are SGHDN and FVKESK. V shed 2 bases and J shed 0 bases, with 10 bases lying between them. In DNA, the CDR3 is TGTGCCAGCAGCCAACTGCAGGGAACAACTAATGAAAAACTGTTTTTT. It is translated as CASSQLQGTTNEKLFF.

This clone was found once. The CDR3 sequence: CASSPEGLSKGGYGYTF. In DNA, the CDR3 is TGTGCCAGCAGCCCCGAGGGACTGAGTAAAGGTGGCTATGGCTACACCTTC. The chain combines TRBV5-5 with TRBJ1-2, with a possible D match to TRBD1 (5 bases). The ends were cut back, 4 bases at V and 4 bases at J, with 23 bases in the middle. Germline V gene data show CDR1 as SGHKS and CDR2 as YYEKEE (reference sequence). The CDR3 runs to 17 residues.

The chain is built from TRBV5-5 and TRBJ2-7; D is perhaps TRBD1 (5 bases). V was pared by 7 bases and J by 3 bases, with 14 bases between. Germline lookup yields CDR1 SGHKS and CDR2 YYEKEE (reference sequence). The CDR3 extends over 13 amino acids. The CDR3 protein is CASALLGHYEQYF. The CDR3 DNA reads TGTGCCAGCGCTCTTCTCGGACACTACGAGCAGTACTTC.

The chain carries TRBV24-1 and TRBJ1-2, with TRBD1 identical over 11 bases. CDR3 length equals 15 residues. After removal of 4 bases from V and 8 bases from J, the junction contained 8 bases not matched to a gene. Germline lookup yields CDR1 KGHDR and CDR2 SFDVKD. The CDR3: CATSDGGTGGGGYTF. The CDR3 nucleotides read TGTGCCACCAGTGACGGCGGGACAGGGGGAGGCGGCTACACCTTC.

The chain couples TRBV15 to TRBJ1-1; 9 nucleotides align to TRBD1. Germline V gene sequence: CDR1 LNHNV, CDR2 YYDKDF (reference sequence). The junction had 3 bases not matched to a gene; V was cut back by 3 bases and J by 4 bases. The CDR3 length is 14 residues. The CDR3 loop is CATSSDRGGTEAFF. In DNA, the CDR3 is TGTGCCACCAGCAGTGACAGGGGGGGCACTGAAGCTTTCTTT. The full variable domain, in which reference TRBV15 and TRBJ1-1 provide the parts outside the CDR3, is DAMVIQNPRYQVTQFGKPVTLSCSQTLNHNVMYWYQQKSSQAPKLLFHYYDKDFNNEADTPDNFQSRRPNTSFCFLDIRSPGLGDTAMYLCATSSDRGGTEAFFGQGTRLTVV.

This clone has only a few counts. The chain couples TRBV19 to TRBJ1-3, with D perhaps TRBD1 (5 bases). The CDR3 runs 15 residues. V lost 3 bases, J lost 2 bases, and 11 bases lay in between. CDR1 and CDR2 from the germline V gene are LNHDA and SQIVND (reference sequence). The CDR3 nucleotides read TGTGCCAGTAGTATTAGGGCAGGGCCTGGAAACACCATATATTTT. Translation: CASSIRAGPGNTIYF.

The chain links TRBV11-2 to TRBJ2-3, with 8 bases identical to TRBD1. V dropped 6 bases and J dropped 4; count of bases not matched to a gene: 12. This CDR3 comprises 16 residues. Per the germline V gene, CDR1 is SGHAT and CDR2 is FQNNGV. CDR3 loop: CASSPIGQGTADTQYF. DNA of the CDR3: TGTGCCAGCAGTCCCATCGGACAGGGCACTGCAGATACGCAGTATTTT.

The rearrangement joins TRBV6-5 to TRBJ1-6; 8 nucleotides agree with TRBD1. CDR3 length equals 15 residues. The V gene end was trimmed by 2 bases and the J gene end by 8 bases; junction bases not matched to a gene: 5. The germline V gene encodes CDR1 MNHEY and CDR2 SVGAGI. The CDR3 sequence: CASSYGNRGDSPLHF. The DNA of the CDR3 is TGTGCCAGCAGTTACGGGAACAGGGGGGATTCACCCCTCCACTTT.

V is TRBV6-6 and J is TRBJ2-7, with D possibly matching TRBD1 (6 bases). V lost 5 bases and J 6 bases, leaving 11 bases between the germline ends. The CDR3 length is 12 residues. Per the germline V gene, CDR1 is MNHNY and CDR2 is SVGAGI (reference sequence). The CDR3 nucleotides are TGTGCCAGCAGTAAATCAGGGGCCGAGCAGTACTTC. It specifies CASSKSGAEQYF.

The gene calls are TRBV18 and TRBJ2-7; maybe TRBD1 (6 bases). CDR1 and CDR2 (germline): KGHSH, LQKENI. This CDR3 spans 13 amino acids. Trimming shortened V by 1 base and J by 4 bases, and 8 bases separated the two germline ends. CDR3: CASSPRGQYEQYF. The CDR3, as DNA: TGTGCCAGCTCACCACGCGGACAGTACGAGCAGTACTTC.

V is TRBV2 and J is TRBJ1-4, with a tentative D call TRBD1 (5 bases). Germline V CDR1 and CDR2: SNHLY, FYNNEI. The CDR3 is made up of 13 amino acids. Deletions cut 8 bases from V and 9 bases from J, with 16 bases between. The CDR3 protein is CASSSGRDKKLFF. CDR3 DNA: TGTGCCAGCTCTTCGGGCAGGGATAAAAAACTGTTTTTT.

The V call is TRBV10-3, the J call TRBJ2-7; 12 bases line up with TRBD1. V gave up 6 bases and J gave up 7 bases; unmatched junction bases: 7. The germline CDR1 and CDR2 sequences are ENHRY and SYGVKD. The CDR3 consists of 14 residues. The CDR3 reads CAIREGQGAKEQYF. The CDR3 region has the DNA TGTGCCATCAGGGAGGGACAGGGGGCGAAGGAGCAGTACTTC.

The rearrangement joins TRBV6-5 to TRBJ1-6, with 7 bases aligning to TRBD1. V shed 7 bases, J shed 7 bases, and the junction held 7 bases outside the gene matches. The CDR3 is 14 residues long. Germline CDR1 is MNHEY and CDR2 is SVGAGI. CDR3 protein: CASTLTGTNSPLHF. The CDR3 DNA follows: TGTGCCAGCACCCTGACAGGGACGAATTCACCCCTCCACTTT.

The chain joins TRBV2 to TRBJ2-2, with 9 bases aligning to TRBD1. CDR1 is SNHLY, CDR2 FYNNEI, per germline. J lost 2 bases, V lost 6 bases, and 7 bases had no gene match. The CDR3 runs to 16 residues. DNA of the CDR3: TGTGCCAGCAGCCTCGGGACAGGGCCCAACACCGGGGAGCTGTTTTTT. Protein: CASSLGTGPNTGELFF.

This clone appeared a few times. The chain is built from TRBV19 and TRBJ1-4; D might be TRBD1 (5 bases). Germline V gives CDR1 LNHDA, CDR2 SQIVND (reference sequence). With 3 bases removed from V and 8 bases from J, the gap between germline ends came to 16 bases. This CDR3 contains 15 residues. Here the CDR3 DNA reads TGTGCCAGTAGTATTATCCACAGGTTGGGGGAAAAACTGTTTTTT. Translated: CASSIIHRLGEKLFF.

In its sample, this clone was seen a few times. The CDR3 DNA is TGCGCCAGCAGTCTTTCAGGGATTAATTCACCCCTCCACTTT. It codes for CASSLSGINSPLHF. V is TRBV4-3 and J is TRBJ1-6; D perhaps matches TRBD1 (5 bases). V lost 6 bases, J lost 6 bases, and 12 bases lay in between. From germline, CDR1 is LGHNA and CDR2 YSLEER. The CDR3 covers 14 residues.

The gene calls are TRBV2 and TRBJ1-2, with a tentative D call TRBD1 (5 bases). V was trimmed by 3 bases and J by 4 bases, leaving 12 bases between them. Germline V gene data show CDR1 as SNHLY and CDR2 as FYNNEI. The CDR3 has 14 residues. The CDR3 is CASSDSQGRYGYTF. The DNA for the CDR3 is TGTGCCAGCAGTGATAGTCAGGGTCGCTATGGCTACACCTTC.

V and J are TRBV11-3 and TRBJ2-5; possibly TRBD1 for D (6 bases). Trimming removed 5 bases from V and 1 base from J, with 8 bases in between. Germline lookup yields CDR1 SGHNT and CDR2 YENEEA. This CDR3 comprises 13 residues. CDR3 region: CASSQTGQETQYF. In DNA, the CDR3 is TGTGCCAGCAGCCAGACAGGCCAAGAGACCCAGTACTTC.

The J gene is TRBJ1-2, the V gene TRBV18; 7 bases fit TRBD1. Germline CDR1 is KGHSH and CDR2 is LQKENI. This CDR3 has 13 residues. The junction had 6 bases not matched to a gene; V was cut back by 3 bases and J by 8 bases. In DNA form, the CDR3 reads TGTGCCAGCTCACCGGGACAGCTCCGAGGCTACACCTTC. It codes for CASSPGQLRGYTF.

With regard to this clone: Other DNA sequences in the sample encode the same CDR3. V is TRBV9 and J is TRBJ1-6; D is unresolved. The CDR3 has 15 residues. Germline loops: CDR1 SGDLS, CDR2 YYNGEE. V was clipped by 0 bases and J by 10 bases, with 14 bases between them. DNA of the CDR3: TGTGCCAGCAGCGTAGAGGGCAGAGGGAACTCACCCCTCCACTTT. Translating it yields CASSVEGRGNSPLHF.

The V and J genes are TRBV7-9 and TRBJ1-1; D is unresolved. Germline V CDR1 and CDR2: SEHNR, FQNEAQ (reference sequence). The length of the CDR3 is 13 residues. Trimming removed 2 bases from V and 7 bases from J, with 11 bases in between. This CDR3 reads CASSLPNWSEAFF. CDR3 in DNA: TGTGCCAGCAGCTTACCCAACTGGAGTGAAGCTTTCTTT.

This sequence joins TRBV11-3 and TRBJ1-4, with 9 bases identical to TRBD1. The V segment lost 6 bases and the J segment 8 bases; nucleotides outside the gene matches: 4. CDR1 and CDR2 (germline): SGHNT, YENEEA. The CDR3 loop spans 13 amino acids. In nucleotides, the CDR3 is TGTGCCAGCAGTGGGACAGGGACAGAAAAACTGTTTTTT. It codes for CASSGTGTEKLFF.

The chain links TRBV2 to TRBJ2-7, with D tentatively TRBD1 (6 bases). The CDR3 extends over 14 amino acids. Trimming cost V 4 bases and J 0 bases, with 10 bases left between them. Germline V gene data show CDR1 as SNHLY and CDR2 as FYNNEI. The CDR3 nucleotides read TGTGCCAGCAGTGCGTACAGGGTCTCCTACGAGCAGTACTTC. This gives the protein CASSAYRVSYEQYF. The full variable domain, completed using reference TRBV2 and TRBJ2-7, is EPEVTQTPSHQVTQMGQEVILRCVPISNHLYFYWYRQILGQKVEFLVSFYNNEISEKSEIFDDQFSVERPDGSNFTLKIRSTKLEDSAMYFCASSAYRVSYEQYFGPGTRLTVT.

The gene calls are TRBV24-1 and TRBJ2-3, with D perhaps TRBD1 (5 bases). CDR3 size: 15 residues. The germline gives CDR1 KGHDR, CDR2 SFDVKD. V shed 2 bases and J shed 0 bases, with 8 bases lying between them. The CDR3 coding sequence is TGTGCCACCAGTGATTCCAGGGTTAGCACAGATACGCAGTATTTT. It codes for CATSDSRVSTDTQYF.